The sequence of this T cell receptor beta chain was determined in a study of Ad26.COV2.S vaccination and SARS-CoV-2 variants. The CDR3 runs 15 residues. Germline V gene data show CDR1 as MRHNA and CDR2 as SNTAGT. V dropped 7 bases and J dropped 0 bases, with 15 bases sitting between them. With respect to this clone: Its cognate antigen is unknown.

Treatment meaning: some 19 received Ad26.COV2.S at low or high dose, single or two shots; about 5 received placebo; per-sample allocation not given. It was on day 63 after the first vaccine or placebo injection that samples were taken. Study results and limitations: TCR breadth and depth estimates may have understated total T cell responses.

Clones were sequenced by immunoSEQ multiplex PCR, and TCRdb holds only the in-frame ones, with some missing. The top ten clones hold 9% to 15% of a sample with a few hundred thousand clones, 80% to 95% of them seen once. Sequencing was performed on peripheral blood, taken in a trial of Ad26.COV2.S vaccine versus placebo. The chain is built from TRBV6-4 and TRBJ1-1; perhaps TRBD1 as D (5 bases). The clonotype originates from a person aged 18-65 years who received the Ad26.COV2.S COVID-19 vaccine or a placebo. The CDR3 nucleotides are TGTGCCAGCAAAGAGACAGCCCTGATGAACACTGAAGCTTTCTTT. Translation: CASKETALMNTEAFF.